The 8 T cell receptor beta chains below come from one sample, sequenced in a study of blood T cell repertoires in COVID-19. This table comes from immunoSEQ multiplex PCR, and its TCRdb copy is limited to in-frame clones, with some not included. The data hold around 100,000 clones, with 90% observed a single time. Sequenced input: peripheral blood. Receptors were obtained from a man between 50 and 59 years old with acute or convalescent COVID-19.

This chain links TRBV5-1 with TRBJ2-7; D unclear. The CDR3 has 14 amino acids. V dropped 2 bases and J dropped 2 bases, with 11 bases sitting between them. The V gene's germline CDR1 is SGHRS and CDR2 YFSETQ. In nucleotides, the CDR3 is TGCGCCAGCAGCTTACAAACCCCGACCTACGAGCAGTACTTC. It specifies CASSLQTPTYEQYF.

A few counts support this clone. Other nucleotide sequences from this sample produce the same CDR3. The chain is built from TRBV2 and TRBJ2-3; TRBD2 aligns across 12 bases. CDR3 size: 16 residues. The J segment lost 4 bases and the V segment lost 3 bases, leaving 5 bases of the junction unmatched. CDR1 is SNHLY and CDR2 is FYNNEI in the germline V gene. CDR3 DNA: TGTGCCAGCAGTGAGGCTAGCGGGAGGGTTTCAGATACGCAGTATTTT. It codes for CASSEASGRVSDTQYF.

The CDR3 region is CASSARAGANTGELFF. The CDR3 DNA reads as TGTGCCAGCAGCGCCCGAGCGGGAGCTAATACCGGGGAGCTGTTTTTT. The chain employs TRBV9 and TRBJ2-2, with 8 bases matching TRBD2. Germline-derived CDR1 and CDR2 are SGDLS and YYNGEE. The V segment lost 3 bases and the J segment 5 bases; nucleotides outside the gene matches: 9. The CDR3 has 16 residues.

The chain uses TRBV25-1 and TRBJ2-5, with 7 nucleotides matching TRBD1. V shed 5 bases, J shed 0 bases, and the junction held 12 bases outside the gene matches. Germline values: CDR1 MGHDK, CDR2 SYGVNS. The CDR3 is 17 residues long. CDR3 sequence (DNA): TGTGCCAGCAGTCTACGACAGGGTTTGGGGTACCAAGAGACCCAGTACTTC. This translates into CASSLRQGLGYQETQYF. The complete variable domain, with remaining parts taken from reference TRBV25-1 and TRBJ2-5, reads EADIYQTPRYLVIGTGKKITLECSQTMGHDKMYWYQQDPGMELHLIHYSYGVNSTEKGDLSSESTVSRIRTEHFPLTLESARPSHTSQYLCASSLRQGLGYQETQYFGPGTRLLVL.

V usage is TRBV7-9 and J usage is TRBJ2-5, with TRBD2 matching 10 bases. The CDR3 spans 15 residues. V shed 5 bases and J 5 bases; nucleotides not matched to a gene: 8. CDR1 SEHNR and CDR2 FQNEAQ come from the germline V gene (reference sequence). The CDR3 nucleotides read TGTGCCAGCAGCCGTGGAGCGGGAGGGCGGGAGACCCAGTACTTC. Translating it yields CASSRGAGGRETQYF.

The genes are TRBV11-2 and TRBJ1-6, with no clear D. The CDR3 is made up of 15 amino acids. Germline CDR1 reads SGHAT; CDR2 reads FQNNGV. Trimming stripped 0 bases from V and 4 bases from J, with 7 bases between. Written as DNA, the CDR3 is TGTGCCAGCAGCTTAGAAGGAGCTTATAATTCACCCCTCCACTTT. It encodes CASSLEGAYNSPLHF.

The chain couples TRBV14 to TRBJ2-1, with D perhaps TRBD2 (5 bases). V was clipped by 4 bases and J by 1 base, with 8 bases between them. The CDR3 extends over 14 amino acids. The germline V gene encodes CDR1 SGHDN and CDR2 FVKESK. The chain's CDR3 is CASSREFSYNEQFF. The CDR3 DNA follows: TGTGCCAGCAGCCGGGAGTTTTCCTACAATGAGCAGTTCTTC.

V and J are TRBV4-3 and TRBJ2-1; weak D call: TRBD1 (6 bases). CDR1 is LGHNA and CDR2 is YSLEER in the germline V gene. V was pared by 4 bases and J by 6 bases, with 19 bases between. This CDR3 is 16 amino acids long. This CDR3 reads CASSRTGPRSVNEQFF. CDR3 nucleotides: TGCGCCAGCAGCCGTACAGGGCCCCGGAGTGTCAATGAGCAGTTCTTC.